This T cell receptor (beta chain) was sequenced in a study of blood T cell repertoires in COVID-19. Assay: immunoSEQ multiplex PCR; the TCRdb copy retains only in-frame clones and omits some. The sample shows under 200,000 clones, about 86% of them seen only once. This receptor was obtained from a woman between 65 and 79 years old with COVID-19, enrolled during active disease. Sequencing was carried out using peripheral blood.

Here the CDR3 DNA reads TGTGCCATCAGTGAGGGCCAGGGAGGGCACGAGCAGTACTTC. It specifies CAISEGQGGHEQYF. The V and J genes are TRBV10-3 and TRBJ2-7, with TRBD2 matching over 7 bases. Germline assignment: CDR1 ENHRY and CDR2 SYGVKD. Trimming took 2 bases from V and 5 from J; bases not matched to a gene: 6. The CDR3 consists of 14 residues.